This entry concerns a single T cell receptor beta chain. This specimen belongs to a study of blood T cells in healthy people across ages. Primers used in a second PCR of roughly 7 to 12 cycles were a sample-barcoded 5' primer and a J-beta primer mix. Carrying 12 random nucleotides, a template-switch adaptor labeled each individual cDNA molecule. Each CDR3 protein gets one entry after TCRdb re-called the 5' RACE reads with MiXCR. The table includes more than 800,000 distinct CDR3 sequences, less than 35% detected once. Per the germline V gene, CDR1 is SGHTA and CDR2 is FQGNSA. This CDR3 has 16 residues. V was cut by 1 base and J by 0 bases, with 10 bases left in between.

The TCR originated in a woman at least 80 years old in good health. J is TRBJ2-1 and V is TRBV7-2, with D possibly matching TRBD1 (5 bases). The sequenced sample consisted of blood. CDR3 DNA sequence: TGTGCCAGCAGCTTAGGATGGGGCAGCTCCTACAATGAGCAGTTCTTC. This codes for CASSLGWGSSYNEQFF.